A single sample gave rise to the 3 T cell receptor beta chains below, sequenced in a study of T cell clones after liver transplantation. Data came from immunoSEQ multiplex PCR; TCRdb stores just in-frame clones and leaves some out. The sample includes 95,000 to 110,000 clones, 84% of them seen just once. The starting material was CD4+ T cells from blood, obtained about 50 months after liver transplant. These receptors were taken from a human patient who received a liver transplant. Some T cells may be the graft donor's.

This sequence joins TRBV2 and TRBJ1-2; no clear D gene. The CDR3 length is 13 residues. Germline CDR1 and CDR2: SNHLY and FYNNEI. Trimming left V 0 bases short and J 8 bases short, with 10 bases between. CDR3 loop: CASSEARGPGYTF. CDR3 DNA: TGTGCCAGCAGTGAAGCACGGGGTCCCGGCTACACCTTC.

V usage is TRBV5-8 and J usage is TRBJ2-1, with 7 bases matching TRBD2. This CDR3 is built from 16 residues. CDR1 and CDR2 from the germline V gene are SGHTS and YDEGEE. After removal of 1 base from V and 6 bases from J, the junction contained 10 bases not matched to a gene. CDR3 sequence reads: CASSLRRSSGLNEQFF. Written as DNA, the CDR3 is TGTGCCAGCAGCTTGCGTCGGTCTAGCGGACTCAATGAGCAGTTCTTC. The full variable domain, with the rest looked up from reference TRBV5-8 and TRBJ2-1, is EAGVTQSPTHLIKTRGQQATLRCSPISGHTSVYWYQQALGLGLQFLLWYDEGEERNRGNFPPRFSGRQFPNYSSELNVNALELEDSALYLCASSLRRSSGLNEQFFGPGTRLTVL.

The chain links TRBV18 to TRBJ2-5; D may correspond to TRBD1 or TRBD2 (6 bases each). CDR1 is KGHSH and CDR2 is LQKENI in the germline V gene. This CDR3 contains 14 residues. V lost 6 bases and J lost 2, with 13 bases in between. The CDR3 spells CASSRDTGQETQYF. CDR3 bases: TGTGCCAGCTCGCGGGACACGGGGCAAGAGACCCAGTACTTC.